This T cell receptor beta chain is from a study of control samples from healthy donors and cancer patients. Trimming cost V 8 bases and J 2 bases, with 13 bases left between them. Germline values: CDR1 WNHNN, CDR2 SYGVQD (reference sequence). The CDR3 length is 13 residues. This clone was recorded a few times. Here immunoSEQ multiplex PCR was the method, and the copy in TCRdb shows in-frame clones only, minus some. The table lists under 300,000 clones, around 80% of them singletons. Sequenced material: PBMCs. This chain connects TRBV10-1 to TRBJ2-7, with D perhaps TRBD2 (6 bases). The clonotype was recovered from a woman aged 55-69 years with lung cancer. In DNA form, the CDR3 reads TGCGCCAGCGGTGGTCTAGCGCCCTACGAGCAGTACTTC. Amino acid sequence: CASGGLAPYEQYF.